Listed below are T cell receptor beta chains from one sample, sequenced in a study of T cells in Graves' hyperthyroidism and ophthalmopathy. In TCRdb, the multiplex PCR reads were re-called with MiXCR into one record per CDR3 protein. The sample lists approximately 490,000 distinct CDR3 sequences, approximately 22% seen once, with approximately 49% in the top ten. The specimen was blood. These receptors all come from a woman between 65 and 79 years old with Graves' ophthalmopathy. Each CDR3 is given with its conserved first and last residue. The D gene is left open where the match is weak. Some rows have no size entry. The others give once, few or many, or a class for an expanded clone.

abundance	d_gene	v_gene	j_gene	CDR3nt	CDR3aa
few	.	TRBV30	TRBJ1-5	TGTGCCTGGAGTGCGTACAATCAGCCCCAGCATTTT	CAWSAYNQPQHF
.	.	TRBV28	TRBJ2-7	TGTGCCAGCGAAAGGGGCGGGGCACAGGGGTGGGAGCAGTACTTC	CASERGGAQGWEQYF
many	.	TRBV6-1	TRBJ2-7	TGTGCCAGCAGTGCGGGCTATTACGAGCAGTACTTC	CASSAGYYEQYF
.	TRBD1	TRBV29-1	TRBJ2-7	TGCAGCGTTGTCTTTTGGGACAGGGGATACGAGCAGTACTTC	CSVVFWDRGYEQYF
.	.	TRBV10-3	TRBJ2-7	TGTGCCATCAGTCCGGGACACCCCTACGAGCAGTACTTC	CAISPGHPYEQYF
many	TRBD1	TRBV19	TRBJ2-3	TGTGCCAGTAGTCGTGGGACAGGCGTCACAGATACGCAGTATTTT	CASSRGTGVTDTQYF
few	.	TRBV6-5	TRBJ2-7	TGTGCCAGCAGTTACTCTTCTAGCGCGAGCTCCTACGAGCAGTACTTC	CASSYSSSASSYEQYF
.	TRBD2	TRBV7-9	TRBJ2-7	TGTGCCAGCAGCTTAATGGGGGGACTAGCGGGTTACGAGCAGTACTTC	CASSLMGGLAGYEQYF
few	.	TRBV7-3	TRBJ2-1	TGTGCCAGCAGCTTATTAGGGGGGGGTCTCGTCTCCAGGCGGCGCCCCTACAATGAGCAGTTCTTC	CASSLLGGGLVSRRRPYNEQFF
.	TRBD1	TRBV19	TRBJ2-7	TGTGCCAGTAGTATCCTTGGACAGGGAGCCTTATCCGGGCAGTACTTC	CASSILGQGALSGQYF
many	.	TRBV28	TRBJ2-7	TGTGCCAGCAGTTTAGGAGGGGCGAGATACGAGCAGTACTTC	CASSLGGARYEQYF
few	.	TRBV18	TRBJ1-1	TGTGCCAGCTCACAACGGACAGTGGGCACTGAAGCTTTCTTT	CASSQRTVGTEAFF
few	TRBD2	TRBV4-3	TRBJ2-2	TGCGCCAGCAGCCCATTAGCGGGAGAGGGAACCGGGGAGCTGTTTTTT	CASSPLAGEGTGELFF
many	TRBD2	TRBV10-3	TRBJ2-7	TGTGCCATCAGTCCCGGGACTAGCGGGAGGTCTCTCCGCGAGCAGTACTTC	CAISPGTSGRSLREQYF
.	TRBD2	TRBV27	TRBJ2-7	TGTGCCAGCAGCTCGGGACTAGCCCACTCCTACGAGCAGTACTTC	CASSSGLAHSYEQYF
many	TRBD2	TRBV11-2	TRBJ2-1	TGTGCCAGCAGCTTAGATAGCGGGAGATACAATGAGCAGTTCTTC	CASSLDSGRYNEQFF
.	TRBD2	TRBV12-5	TRBJ2-2	TGTGCTAGTGGTTTGGTCGGACTAGCGGGAGGGCTTGGGGAGCTGTTTTTT	CASGLVGLAGGLGELFF
few	.	TRBV19	TRBJ2-1	TGTGCCAGTAGTATGGAACTAGCTATTTCTGAGCAGTTCTTC	CASSMELAISEQFF
few	TRBD2	TRBV24-1	TRBJ2-7	TGTGCCACCAGTGCCAAACCCGGACTAGGAGACTACGAGCAGTACTTC	CATSAKPGLGDYEQYF
.	TRBD2	TRBV5-1	TRBJ2-1	TGCGCCAGCAGCTTGGGCCCTAGCGGGAGTAATGAGCAGTTCTTC	CASSLGPSGSNEQFF
many	.	TRBV6-6	TRBJ1-1	TGTGCCAGCAGTTACAGGGCAGTCCGACGCAACACTGAAGCTTTCTTT	CASSYRAVRRNTEAFF
.	TRBD2	TRBV5-5	TRBJ2-3	TGTGCCAGCAGCTTGGTAGCGGGTATCGGCACAGATACGCAGTATTTT	CASSLVAGIGTDTQYF
once	.	TRBV5-1	TRBJ2-2	TGCGCCAGCAGCCTCTCACCCGCGGGGTTGGGCACCGGGGAGCTGTTTTTT	CASSLSPAGLGTGELFF
.	.	TRBV11-2	TRBJ1-2	TGCGCCAGCAGCCAAGATCTTTTAGGGCAGCCTAACTATGGCTACACCTTC	CASSQDLLGQPNYGYTF
few	.	TRBV2	TRBJ2-7	TGTGCCAGCACAGGGACCGAGCAGTACTTC	CASTGTEQYF
few	TRBD2	TRBV6-1	TRBJ2-1	TGTGCCAGCAGTGAAACCGTAGCGGGAGCAGGGTTTGATGAGCAGTTCTTC	CASSETVAGAGFDEQFF
.	TRBD1	TRBV24-1	TRBJ2-1	TGTGCCACCAGTGAGCCCGGGACAGGGGGCCCCCAATCCAATGAGCAGTTCTTC	CATSEPGTGGPQSNEQFF
few	.	TRBV27	TRBJ2-3	TGTGCCAGCAGCCGAAGGGGTCGGAGCACAGATACGCAGTATTTT	CASSRRGRSTDTQYF
.	.	TRBV20-1	TRBJ1-5	TGCAGTGCTATAAGGCCGGGATTGAGCAATCAGCCCCAGCATTTT	CSAIRPGLSNQPQHF
few	TRBD2	TRBV5-1	TRBJ2-1	TGCGCCAGCATCCGAAAAAGGGCTAGCGGGAGAAATGAGCAGTTCTTC	CASIRKRASGRNEQFF
.	TRBD2	TRBV10-3	TRBJ2-1	TGTGCCATCACCATCTTCCTAGCGGGAGGTAGCAATGAGCAGTTCTTC	CAITIFLAGGSNEQFF
few	TRBD2	TRBV11-3	TRBJ2-1	TGTGCCAGCAGCTCTAGAACGACTAGCGGGAGTCCCAATGAGCAGTTCTTC	CASSSRTTSGSPNEQFF
many	.	TRBV28	TRBJ2-2	TGTGCCAGCAGCCGCCTAGCAGGCGGGGAGCTGTTTTTT	CASSRLAGGELFF
.	TRBD2	TRBV5-6	TRBJ2-2	TGTGCCAGCACCTTTTGGGGCGGGGGCACCGGGGAGCTGTTTTTT	CASTFWGGGTGELFF
.	.	TRBV7-4	TRBJ1-6	TGTGCCAGCAGATCCCGAGGGGTTGGTTATAATTCACCCCTCCACTTT	CASRSRGVGYNSPLHF
.	.	TRBV28	TRBJ1-3	TGTGCCAGCAGTATTCGGACTGCTGGAAACACCATATATTTT	CASSIRTAGNTIYF